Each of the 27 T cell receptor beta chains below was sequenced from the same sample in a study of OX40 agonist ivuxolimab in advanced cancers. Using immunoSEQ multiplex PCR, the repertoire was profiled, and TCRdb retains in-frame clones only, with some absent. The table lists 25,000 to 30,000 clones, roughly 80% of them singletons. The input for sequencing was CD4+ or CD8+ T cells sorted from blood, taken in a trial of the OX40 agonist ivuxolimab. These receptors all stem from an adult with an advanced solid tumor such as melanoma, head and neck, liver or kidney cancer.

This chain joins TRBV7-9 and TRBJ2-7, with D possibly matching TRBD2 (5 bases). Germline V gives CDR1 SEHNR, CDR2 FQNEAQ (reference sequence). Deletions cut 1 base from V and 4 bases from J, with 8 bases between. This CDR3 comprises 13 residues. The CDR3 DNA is TGTGCCAGCAGCTTAGGAGGGATGTACGAGCAGTACTTC. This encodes CASSLGGMYEQYF.

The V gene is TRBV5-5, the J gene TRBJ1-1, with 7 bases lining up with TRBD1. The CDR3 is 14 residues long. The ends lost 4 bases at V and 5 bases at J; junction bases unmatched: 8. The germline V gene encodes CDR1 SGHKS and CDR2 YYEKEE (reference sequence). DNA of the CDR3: TGTGCCAGCAGCCCACCAGGGGGGGGAACTGAAGCTTTCTTT. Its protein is CASSPPGGGTEAFF.

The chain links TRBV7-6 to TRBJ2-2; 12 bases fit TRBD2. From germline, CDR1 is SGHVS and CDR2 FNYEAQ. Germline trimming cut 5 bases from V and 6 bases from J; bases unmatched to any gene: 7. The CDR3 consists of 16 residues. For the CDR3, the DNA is TGTGCCAGCAGCCCAGCTAGCGGGGGGGCCGCCGGGGAGCTGTTTTTT. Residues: CASSPASGGAAGELFF. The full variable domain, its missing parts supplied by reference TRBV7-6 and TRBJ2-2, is GAGVSQSPRYKVTKRGQDVALRCDPISGHVSLYWYRQALGQGPEFLTYFNYEAQQDKSGLPNDRFSAERPEGSISTLTIQRTEQRDSAMYRCASSPASGGAAGELFFGEGSRLTVL.

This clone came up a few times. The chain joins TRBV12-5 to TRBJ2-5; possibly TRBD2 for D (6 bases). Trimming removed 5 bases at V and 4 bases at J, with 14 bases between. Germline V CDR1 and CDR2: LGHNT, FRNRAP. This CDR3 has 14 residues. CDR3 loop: CASGEDSGRETQYF. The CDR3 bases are TGTGCTAGTGGTGAAGACAGCGGGCGAGAGACCCAGTACTTC.

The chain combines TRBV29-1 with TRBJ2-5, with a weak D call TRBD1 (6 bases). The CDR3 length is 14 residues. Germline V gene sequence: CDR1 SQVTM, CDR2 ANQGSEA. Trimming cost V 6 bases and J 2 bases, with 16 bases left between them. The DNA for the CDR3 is TGCAGCGTCGGGCTGGTGGGGGCTCAAGAGACCCAGTACTTC. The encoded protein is CSVGLVGAQETQYF.

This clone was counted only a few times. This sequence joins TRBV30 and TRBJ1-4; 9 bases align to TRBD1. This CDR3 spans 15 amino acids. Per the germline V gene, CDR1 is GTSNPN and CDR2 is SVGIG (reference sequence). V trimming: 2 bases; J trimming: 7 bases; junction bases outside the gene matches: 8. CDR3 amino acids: CAWSPQDRGGEKLFF. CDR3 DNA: TGTGCCTGGAGTCCTCAGGACAGGGGAGGTGAAAAACTGTTTTTT.

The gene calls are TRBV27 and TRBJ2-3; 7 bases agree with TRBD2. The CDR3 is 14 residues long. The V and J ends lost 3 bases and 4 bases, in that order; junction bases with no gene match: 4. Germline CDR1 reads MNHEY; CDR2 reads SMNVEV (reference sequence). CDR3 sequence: CASSLVGRADTQYF. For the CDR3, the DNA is TGTGCCAGCAGTTTGGTAGGGAGGGCAGATACGCAGTATTTT.

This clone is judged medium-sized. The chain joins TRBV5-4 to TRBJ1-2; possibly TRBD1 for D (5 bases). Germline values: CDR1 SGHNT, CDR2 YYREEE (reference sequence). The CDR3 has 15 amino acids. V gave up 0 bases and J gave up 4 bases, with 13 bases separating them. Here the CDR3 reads CASSLGGANIYGYTF. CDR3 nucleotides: TGTGCCAGCAGCTTGGGAGGGGCCAACATCTATGGCTACACCTTC.

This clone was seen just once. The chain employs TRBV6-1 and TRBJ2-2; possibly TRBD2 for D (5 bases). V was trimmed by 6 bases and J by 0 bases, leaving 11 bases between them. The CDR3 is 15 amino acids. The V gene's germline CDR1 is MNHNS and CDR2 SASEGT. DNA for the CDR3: TGTGCCAGCAGATCTTTCGGGGCGAACACCGGGGAGCTGTTTTTT. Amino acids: CASRSFGANTGELFF.

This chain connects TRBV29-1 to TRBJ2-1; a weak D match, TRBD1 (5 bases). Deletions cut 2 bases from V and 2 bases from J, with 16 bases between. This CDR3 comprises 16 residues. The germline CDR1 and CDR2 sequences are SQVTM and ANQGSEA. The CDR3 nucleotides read TGCAGCGTTGAAATGGGGCAGGGTAGGACCTACAATGAGCAGTTCTTC. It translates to CSVEMGQGRTYNEQFF.

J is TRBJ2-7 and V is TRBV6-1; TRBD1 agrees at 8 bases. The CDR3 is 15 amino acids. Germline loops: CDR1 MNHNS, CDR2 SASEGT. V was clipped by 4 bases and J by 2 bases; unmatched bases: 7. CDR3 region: CASSGGDRRTYEQYF. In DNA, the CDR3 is TGTGCCAGCAGTGGTGGGGACAGGCGAACCTACGAGCAGTACTTC.

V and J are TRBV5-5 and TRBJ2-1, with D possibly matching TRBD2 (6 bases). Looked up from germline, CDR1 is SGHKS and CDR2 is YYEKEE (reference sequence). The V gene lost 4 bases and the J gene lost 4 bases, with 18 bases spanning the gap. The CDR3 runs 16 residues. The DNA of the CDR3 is TGTGCCAGCAGCCCAGTCGGTGGGGGGTCGTACAATGAGCAGTTCTTC. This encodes CASSPVGGGSYNEQFF.

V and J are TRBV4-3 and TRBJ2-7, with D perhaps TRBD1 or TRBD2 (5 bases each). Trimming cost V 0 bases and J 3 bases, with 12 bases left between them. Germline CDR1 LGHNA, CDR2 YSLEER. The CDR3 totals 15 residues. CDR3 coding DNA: TGCGCCAGCAGCCAAGAAAGGGACGGCTACTACGAGCAGTACTTC. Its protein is CASSQERDGYYEQYF.

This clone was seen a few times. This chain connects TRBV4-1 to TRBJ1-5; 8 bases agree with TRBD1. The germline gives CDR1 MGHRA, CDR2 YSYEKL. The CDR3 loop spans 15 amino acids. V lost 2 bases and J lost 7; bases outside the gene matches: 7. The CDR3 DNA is TGCGCCAGCAGCCAATCTCAGGGGGCCGGGCAGCCCCAGCATTTT. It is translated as CASSQSQGAGQPQHF.

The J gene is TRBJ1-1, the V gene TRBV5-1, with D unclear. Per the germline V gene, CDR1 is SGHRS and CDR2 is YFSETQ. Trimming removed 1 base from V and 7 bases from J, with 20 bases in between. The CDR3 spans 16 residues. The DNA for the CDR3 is TGCGCCAGCAGCTTGACGGGCCGGAGAGTTGGAGTTGAAGCTTTCTTT. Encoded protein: CASSLTGRRVGVEAFF.

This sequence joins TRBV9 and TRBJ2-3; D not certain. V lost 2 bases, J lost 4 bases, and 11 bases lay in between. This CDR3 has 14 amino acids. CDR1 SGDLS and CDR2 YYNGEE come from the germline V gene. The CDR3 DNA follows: TGTGCCAGCAGCGTCTTTAGTGAGGCAGATACGCAGTATTTT. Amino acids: CASSVFSEADTQYF. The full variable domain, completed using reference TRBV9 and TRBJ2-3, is DSGVTQTPKHLITATGQRVTLRCSPRSGDLSVYWYQQSLDQGLQFLIQYYNGEERAKGNILERFSAQQFPDLHSELNLSSLELGDSALYFCASSVFSEADTQYFGPGTRLTVL.

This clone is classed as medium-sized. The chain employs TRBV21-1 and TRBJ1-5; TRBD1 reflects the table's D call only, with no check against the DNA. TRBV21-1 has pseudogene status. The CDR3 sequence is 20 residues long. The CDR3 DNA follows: TGTGCCAGCAGCAAAGTTAAGGGGGACAGGGGCCTTCCTCGTGATCAGCCCCAGCATTTT. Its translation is CASSKVKGDRGLPRDQPQHF.

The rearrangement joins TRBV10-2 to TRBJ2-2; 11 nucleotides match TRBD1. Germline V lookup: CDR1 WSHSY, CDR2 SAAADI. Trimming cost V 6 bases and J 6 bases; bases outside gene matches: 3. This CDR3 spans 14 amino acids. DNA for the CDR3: TGCGCCAGCAGGGCGGGACAGGGGGCCGGGGAGCTGTTTTTT. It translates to CASRAGQGAGELFF.

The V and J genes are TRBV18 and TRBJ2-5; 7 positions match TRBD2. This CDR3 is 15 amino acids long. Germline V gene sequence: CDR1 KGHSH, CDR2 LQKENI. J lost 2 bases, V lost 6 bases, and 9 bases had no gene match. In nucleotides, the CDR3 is TGTGCCAGCTCCGAGAGACTAGCCTCACAAGAGACCCAGTACTTC. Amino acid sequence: CASSERLASQETQYF. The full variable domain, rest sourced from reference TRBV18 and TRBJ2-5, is NAGVMQNPRHLVRRRGQEARLRCSPMKGHSHVYWYRQLPEEGLKFMVYLQKENIIDESGMPKERFSAEFPKEGPSILRIQQVVRGDSAAYFCASSERLASQETQYFGPGTRLLVL.

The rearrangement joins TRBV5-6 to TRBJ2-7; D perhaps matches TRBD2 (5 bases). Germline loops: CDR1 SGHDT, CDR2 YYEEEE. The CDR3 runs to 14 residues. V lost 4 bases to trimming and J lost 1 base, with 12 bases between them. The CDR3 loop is CASSAPSLSYEQYF. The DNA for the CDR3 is TGTGCCAGCAGCGCCCCTAGCCTATCCTACGAGCAGTACTTC.

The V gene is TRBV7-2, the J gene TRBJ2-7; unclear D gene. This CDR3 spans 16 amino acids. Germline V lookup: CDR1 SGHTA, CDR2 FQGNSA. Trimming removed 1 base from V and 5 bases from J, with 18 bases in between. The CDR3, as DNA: TGTGCCAGCAGCTTAGAGGTGGAAGTTTTGGTCGACGAGCAGTACTTC. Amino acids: CASSLEVEVLVDEQYF.

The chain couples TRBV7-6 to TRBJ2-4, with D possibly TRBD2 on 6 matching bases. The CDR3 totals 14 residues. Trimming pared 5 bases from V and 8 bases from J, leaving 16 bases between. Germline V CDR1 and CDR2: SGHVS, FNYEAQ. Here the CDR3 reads CASSLGSGLDIQYF. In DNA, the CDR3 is TGTGCCAGCAGCCTGGGCAGCGGGTTAGACATTCAGTACTTC.

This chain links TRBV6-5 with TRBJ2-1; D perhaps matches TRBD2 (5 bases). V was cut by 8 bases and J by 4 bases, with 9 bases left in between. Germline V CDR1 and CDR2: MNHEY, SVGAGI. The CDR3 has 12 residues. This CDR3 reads CASGGGYNEQFF. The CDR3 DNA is TGTGCCAGCGGTGGAGGTTACAATGAGCAGTTCTTC.

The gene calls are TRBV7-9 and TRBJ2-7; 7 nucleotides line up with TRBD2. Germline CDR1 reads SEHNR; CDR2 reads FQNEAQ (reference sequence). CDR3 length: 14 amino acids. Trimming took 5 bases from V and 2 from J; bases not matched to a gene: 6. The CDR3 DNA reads TGTGCCAGCAGCCCACGCGGGGGTCCCTACGAGCAGTACTTC. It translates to CASSPRGGPYEQYF.

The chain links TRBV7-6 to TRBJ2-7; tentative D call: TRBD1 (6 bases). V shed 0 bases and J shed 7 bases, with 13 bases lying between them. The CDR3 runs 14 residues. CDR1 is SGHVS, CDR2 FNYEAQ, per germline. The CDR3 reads CASSLAGHRDEQYF. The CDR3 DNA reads TGTGCCAGCAGCTTAGCGGGACATCGGGATGAGCAGTACTTC. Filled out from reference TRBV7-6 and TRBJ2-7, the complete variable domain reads GAGVSQSPRYKVTKRGQDVALRCDPISGHVSLYWYRQALGQGPEFLTYFNYEAQQDKSGLPNDRFSAERPEGSISTLTIQRTEQRDSAMYRCASSLAGHRDEQYFGPGTRLTVT.

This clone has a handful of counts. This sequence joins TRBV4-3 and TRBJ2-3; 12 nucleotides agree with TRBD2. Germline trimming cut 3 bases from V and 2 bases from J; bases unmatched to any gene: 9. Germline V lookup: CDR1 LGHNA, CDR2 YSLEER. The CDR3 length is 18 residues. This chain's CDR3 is CASSQATLAGGLTDTQYF. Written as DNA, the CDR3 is TGCGCCAGCAGCCAGGCGACTCTAGCGGGGGGGCTCACAGATACGCAGTATTTT.

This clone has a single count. The CDR3 DNA reads as TGTGCCAGCAGCCAAGGGAGTTTCGGAGGGGGGCTCACAGATACGCAGTATTTT. Its translation: CASSQGSFGGGLTDTQYF. The rearrangement links TRBV4-2 to TRBJ2-3; D might be TRBD1 or TRBD2, each matching 6 bases. V shed 1 base and J shed 2 bases, with 19 bases lying between them. CDR3 size: 18 residues. Germline loops: CDR1 LGHNA, CDR2 YNFKEQ.